In this sample, the clone carrying this T cell receptor beta chain turned up once. What it binds is unknown. The PCR contained 60 Vbeta and 13 Jbeta primers. Clones were read by immunoSEQ multiplex PCR, and TCRdb kept only the in-frame ones, dropping some. The top ten hold 6.5% to 8% of the sample, which has roughly 130,000 clones, just under 75% seen once. This entry is derived from a study of cytomegalovirus exposure and HLA in healthy donors. Study-level background: Within an early data release were 85 million or so unique TCRs drawn from HLA-typed donors.

Regarding the study as a whole: A later analysis associated some 18,000 TCR beta sequences with HLA alleles at a 0.05 false discovery rate.

The material sequenced was PBMCs. The TCR was taken from a man aged 40-49 years in good health and CMV-seropositive.

In DNA form, the CDR3 reads TGTGCCAGCAGCGTCAGGGGGCAACCGCCTGGCTACACCTTC. Encoded protein: CASSVRGQPPGYTF. This chain links TRBV6-5 with TRBJ1-2; TRBD1 agrees at 8 bases. After removal of 6 bases from V and 7 bases from J, the junction contained 10 bases not matched to a gene. CDR1 MNHEY and CDR2 SVGAGI come from the germline V gene. The CDR3 runs 14 residues.